These 20 T cell receptor beta chains were sequenced from one sample in a study of beta chain features in type 1 diabetes. Which antigens these TCRs recognize remains unknown. General study points: Moderate but significant shortening of TCRB CDR3s was recorded in all four CD4+ subsets from Type 1 diabetes patients.

Expressed TCRB transcripts got sequenced, as all isolated RNA was reverse transcribed. Repertoires were generated with immunoSEQ multiplex PCR, while TCRdb's copy carries only in-frame clones and drops some. This sample has under 150,000 clones, with roughly 10% found just once. Material for sequencing was central memory CD4+ T cells from blood. All receptors derive from a man younger than 40 with type 1 diabetes.

CDR3 sequence reads: CSVGPGDEAFF. The CDR3 DNA follows: TGCAGCGTTGGCCCAGGGGATGAAGCTTTCTTT. The chain carries TRBV29-1 and TRBJ1-1; a weak D match, TRBD1 (6 bases). The CDR3 runs to 11 residues. Looked up from germline, CDR1 is SQVTM and CDR2 is ANQGSEA. V was clipped by 4 bases and J by 7 bases, with 10 bases between them.

This clone was picked up a small number of times. The V call is TRBV9, the J call TRBJ2-1; the match to TRBD1 covers 9 bases. Germline lookup yields CDR1 SGDLS and CDR2 YYNGEE. The CDR3 runs to 15 residues. V was pared by 2 bases and J by 6 bases, with 6 bases of the junction left unmatched. The CDR3 here is CASSVAGTGSNEQFF. The CDR3 region has the DNA TGTGCCAGCAGCGTCGCCGGGACAGGGTCCAATGAGCAGTTCTTC.

In this sample, this clone turned up a few times. V and J are TRBV30 and TRBJ1-2; 7 bases are a match to TRBD1. There are 13 residues in the CDR3. The J segment lost 6 bases and the V segment lost 2 bases, leaving 6 bases of the junction unmatched. CDR1 and CDR2 (germline): GTSNPN, SVGIG (reference sequence). This CDR3 reads CAWSSGTDNGYTF. The CDR3 bases are TGTGCCTGGAGTAGTGGGACAGATAATGGCTACACCTTC.

This clone was seen a few times. This chain links TRBV9 with TRBJ2-2; a weak D match, TRBD2 (5 bases). This CDR3 has 15 residues. The germline CDR1 and CDR2 sequences are SGDLS and YYNGEE. Trimming removed 2 bases at V and 8 bases at J, with 16 bases between. CDR3 amino acids: CASSVSPRVSGELFF. CDR3 in DNA: TGTGCCAGCAGCGTTAGCCCGAGGGTCTCTGGGGAGCTGTTTTTT.

This sequence joins TRBV5-4 and TRBJ2-1, with D uncertain. The CDR3 runs to 12 residues. V shed 2 bases and J shed 5 bases, with 5 bases lying between them. The germline CDR1 and CDR2 sequences are SGHNT and YYREEE (reference sequence). In DNA form, the CDR3 reads TGTGCCAGCAGCTTCCCGGACAATGAGCAGTTCTTC. Translation gives CASSFPDNEQFF.

V is TRBV4-2 and J is TRBJ2-3; D is uncertain. V lost 5 bases and J 0 bases, leaving 15 bases between the germline ends. The germline gives CDR1 LGHNA, CDR2 YNFKEQ. The CDR3 is made up of 16 amino acids. The CDR3 protein is CASSVVGVISTDTQYF. The CDR3 bases are TGTGCCAGCAGCGTAGTCGGAGTGATTAGCACAGATACGCAGTATTTT.

This clone was detected a few times. The V and J genes are TRBV19 and TRBJ2-7; TRBD2 is a possible D gene (6 bases). Germline V CDR1 and CDR2: LNHDA, SQIVND (reference sequence). The CDR3 contains 14 residues. Trimming took off 3 bases at V and 4 bases at J, with 13 bases between the two ends. The CDR3: CASSIGRAGYEQYF. Here the CDR3 DNA reads TGTGCCAGTAGTATCGGGAGAGCGGGTTACGAGCAGTACTTC.

This clone was seen a handful of times. Within the sample, other DNA sequences also encode this same CDR3. This chain joins TRBV7-3 and TRBJ2-3; D remains unclear. The CDR3 is made up of 13 amino acids. The ends were cut back, 1 base at V and 4 bases at J, with 6 bases in the middle. Germline V lookup: CDR1 SGHTA, CDR2 FQGTGA. This chain's CDR3 is CASSLNSADTQYF. CDR3 nucleotides: TGTGCCAGCAGCTTAAATAGTGCAGATACGCAGTATTTT.

The V call is TRBV30, the J call TRBJ1-3; 7 bases align to TRBD1. The trim removed 2 bases at V and 3 bases at J, leaving 4 bases unmatched. The CDR3 sequence is 14 residues long. Germline V CDR1 and CDR2: GTSNPN, SVGIG (reference sequence). The CDR3 loop reads CAWSRQGSGNTIYF. The CDR3 region has the DNA TGTGCCTGGAGTAGACAGGGTAGTGGAAACACCATATATTTT.

The gene calls are TRBV4-1 and TRBJ2-3; 7 nucleotides match TRBD2. CDR3 length: 15 amino acids. Germline trimming cut 5 bases from V and 2 bases from J; bases unmatched to any gene: 7. Looked up from germline, CDR1 is MGHRA and CDR2 is YSYEKL. CDR3 residues: CASSTGGFPTDTQYF. CDR3 DNA: TGCGCCAGCAGCACCGGGGGGTTCCCCACAGATACGCAGTATTTT.

This clone was counted between two and nine times. One end of the junction varies from germline; a read error may be responsible. The chain uses TRBV5-4 and TRBJ1-1; the match to TRBD1 covers 8 bases. This CDR3 is built from 15 residues. Looked up from germline, CDR1 is SGHNT and CDR2 is YYREEE (reference sequence). CDR3 sequence (DNA): TGCGCCAGCAGCCAAGTCACCTCCCGGGACAGGGAAGCTTTCTTT. Translated: CASSQVTSRDREAFF.

A few counts support this clone. CDR3 sequence reads: CASSKTGSYTF. Here the CDR3 DNA reads TGTGCCAGCAGTAAAACAGGGTCCTACACCTTC. The chain joins TRBV28 to TRBJ1-2; D might be TRBD1 (6 bases). V was clipped by 5 bases and J by 10 bases, with 11 bases between them. Germline CDR1 reads MDHEN; CDR2 reads SYDVKM. The CDR3 has 11 residues.

This chain uses TRBV29-1 with TRBJ1-4; D might be TRBD1 (5 bases). The CDR3 length is 13 residues. V lost 3 bases and J lost 3, with 8 bases in between. The germline V gene encodes CDR1 SQVTM and CDR2 ANQGSEA. CDR3 residues: CSVDGGPNEKLFF. As DNA, the CDR3 is TGCAGCGTTGACGGGGGTCCTAATGAAAAACTGTTTTTT.

This clone was picked up a small number of times. The rearrangement uses TRBV5-4 and TRBJ1-1; no clear D. Trimming removed 0 bases at V and 2 bases at J, with 8 bases between. This CDR3 contains 14 residues. Germline V gene data show CDR1 as SGHNT and CDR2 as YYREEE (reference sequence). This CDR3 reads CASSLGAANTEAFF. Written as DNA, the CDR3 is TGTGCCAGCAGCTTGGGGGCAGCAAACACTGAAGCTTTCTTT.

This clone was observed a handful of times. The chain is built from TRBV4-2 and TRBJ1-4; TRBD1 is a possible D gene (6 bases). V was cut by 2 bases and J by 12 bases, with 19 bases left in between. The CDR3 totals 15 residues. Germline-derived CDR1 and CDR2 are LGHNA and YNFKEQ. The CDR3 loop is CASSQRGLDQNELFF. The CDR3, as DNA: TGTGCCAGCAGCCAAAGGGGGTTGGACCAGAATGAACTGTTTTTT.

The gene calls are TRBV6-6 and TRBJ2-5, with D perhaps matching TRBD2 (6 bases). The V gene's germline CDR1 is MNHNY and CDR2 SVGAGI (reference sequence). The V and J ends lost 6 bases and 5 bases respectively, with 13 bases between them. The CDR3 sequence is 13 residues long. For the CDR3, the DNA is TGTGCCAGCAGGCGGGACTCGAAGGAGACCCAGTACTTC. Translated: CASRRDSKETQYF.

This clone is a singleton in its sample. V is TRBV18 and J is TRBJ2-1; 9 bases line up with TRBD1. Germline V gene data show CDR1 as KGHSH and CDR2 as LQKENI. Trimming took 2 bases from V and 3 from J; bases not matched to a gene: 2. CDR3 length: 15 amino acids. CDR3 sequence (DNA): TGTGCCAGCTCACCATCGGGACAGGGCTACAATGAGCAGTTCTTC. Translated, it gives CASSPSGQGYNEQFF.

V is TRBV7-9 and J is TRBJ1-1; D is ambiguous. V was pared by 3 bases and J by 1 base, with 9 bases between. CDR3 length: 14 amino acids. CDR1 is SEHNR, CDR2 FQNEAQ, per germline (reference sequence). The CDR3 DNA is TGTGCCAGCAGCTTTGGCGGAGGGAACACTGAAGCTTTCTTT. This encodes CASSFGGGNTEAFF.

CDR3 sequence: CASSHRTGFSTDTQYF. In nucleotides, the CDR3 is TGTGCCAGCAGCCATCGGACTGGTTTTAGCACAGATACGCAGTATTTT. This chain joins TRBV5-5 and TRBJ2-3; maybe TRBD2 (5 bases). The ends were cut back, 4 bases at V and 0 bases at J, with 15 bases in the middle. Germline V gene data show CDR1 as SGHKS and CDR2 as YYEKEE (reference sequence). The CDR3 length is 16 residues.

This clone was detected only a few times. The chain joins TRBV9 to TRBJ1-4; a weak D match, TRBD1 (6 bases). The CDR3 contains 14 residues. CDR1 and CDR2 from the germline V gene are SGDLS and YYNGEE. The germline V and J ends were trimmed by 4 bases and 5 bases, with 12 bases remaining between them. The CDR3 bases are TGTGCCAGCAGCCAAGGAAGGGGGAATGAAAAACTGTTTTTT. Encoded protein: CASSQGRGNEKLFF.